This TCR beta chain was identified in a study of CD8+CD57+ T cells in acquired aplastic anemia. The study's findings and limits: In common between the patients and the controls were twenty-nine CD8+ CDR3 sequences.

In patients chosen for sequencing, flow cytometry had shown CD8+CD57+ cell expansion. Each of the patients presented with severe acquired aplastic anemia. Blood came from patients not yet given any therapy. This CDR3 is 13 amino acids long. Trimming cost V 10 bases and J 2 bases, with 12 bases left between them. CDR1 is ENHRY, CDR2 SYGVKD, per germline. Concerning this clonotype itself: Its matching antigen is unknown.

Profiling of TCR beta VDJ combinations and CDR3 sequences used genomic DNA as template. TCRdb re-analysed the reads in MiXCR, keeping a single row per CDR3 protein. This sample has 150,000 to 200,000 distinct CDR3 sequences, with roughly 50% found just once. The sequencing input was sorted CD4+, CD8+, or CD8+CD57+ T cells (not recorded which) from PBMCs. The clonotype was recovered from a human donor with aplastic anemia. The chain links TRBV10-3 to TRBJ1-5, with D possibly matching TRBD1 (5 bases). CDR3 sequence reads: CASRVHRNQPQHF. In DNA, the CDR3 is TGTGCCAGCAGGGTACACCGCAATCAGCCCCAGCATTTT.